What follows are 31 T cell receptor beta chains derived from one specimen sequenced in a study of blood T cells in healthy people across ages. Primed by a sample-barcoded 5' primer and a J-beta primer mix, a second PCR proceeded for about 6 to 11 cycles. TCRdb analysed the 5' RACE reads with MiXCR anew, one entry per CDR3 protein. Of about 1,500,000 distinct CDR3 sequences listed, 42% are singletons. Material for sequencing was blood. The receptors originated from a woman aged 18-35 years in good health.

The chain joins TRBV27 to TRBJ1-6, with D tentatively TRBD1 (6 bases). This CDR3 has 14 amino acids. V lost 7 bases, J lost 10 bases, and 17 bases lay in between. Germline loops: CDR1 MNHEY, CDR2 SMNVEV (reference sequence). This CDR3 is CASTSPQGRSPLHF. In DNA, the CDR3 is TGTGCCAGCACCTCACCACAGGGACGCTCACCCCTCCACTTT.

This clonotype has at least ten counts. The chain uses TRBV6-1 and TRBJ2-7; D may correspond to TRBD1 or TRBD2 (6 bases each). The CDR3 is 15 residues long. CDR1 and CDR2 from the germline V gene are MNHNS and SASEGT. The V gene lost 2 bases and the J gene lost 1 base, with 12 bases spanning the gap. CDR3 protein: CASSELGGTSYEQYF. The DNA for the CDR3 is TGTGCCAGCAGTGAATTGGGGGGCACATCCTACGAGCAGTACTTC.

The gene calls are TRBV9 and TRBJ2-4, with D perhaps TRBD1 (6 bases). Trimming stripped 2 bases from V and 1 base from J, with 10 bases between. Germline CDR1 is SGDLS and CDR2 is YYNGEE. The CDR3 runs to 15 residues. The CDR3 protein is CASSVATGAKNIQYF. The CDR3 DNA reads TGTGCCAGCAGCGTCGCCACAGGGGCCAAAAACATTCAGTACTTC.

The rearrangement uses TRBV7-9 and TRBJ2-7; D is undetermined. The CDR3 spans 12 residues. The V end was cut by 7 bases, the J end by 4 bases, with 11 bases between. Germline V gene lookup returns CDR1 SEHNR and CDR2 FQNEAQ (reference sequence). CDR3 coding DNA: TGTGCCAGCACCTCACAACCATACGAGCAGTACTTC. It is translated as CASTSQPYEQYF.

CDR3 DNA: TGTGCCTGGAGTGGGGGGGACCCTATGGAGCAGTACTTC. The encoded protein is CAWSGGDPMEQYF. This chain joins TRBV30 and TRBJ2-4; a possible D gene is TRBD2 (6 bases). The CDR3 runs 13 residues. Germline values: CDR1 GTSNPN, CDR2 SVGIG (reference sequence). V was pared by 1 base and J by 13 bases, with 17 bases between.

The chain has TRBV6-5 and TRBJ1-2, with 7 bases that match TRBD1. Germline V CDR1 and CDR2: MNHEY, SVGAGI. The CDR3 covers 14 residues. V dropped 6 bases and J dropped 4; count of bases not matched to a gene: 8. This CDR3 reads CASRVGQSTYGYTF. CDR3 in DNA: TGTGCCAGCAGGGTGGGACAGAGCACCTATGGCTACACCTTC.

About this clonotype: Mismatch with germline at one junction end may stem from a read error. The V and J genes are TRBV5-1 and TRBJ2-1; D unclear. Germline V CDR1 and CDR2: SGHRS, YFSETQ. CDR3 size: 13 residues. The CDR3, as DNA: TGCGCCGGCAGGAAGGCGCCTAACAACGAGCAGTTCTTC. Amino acids: CAGRKAPNNEQFF.

The chain is built from TRBV5-1 and TRBJ2-5; D gene uncertain. V was clipped by 1 base and J by 3 bases, with 16 bases between them. The CDR3 consists of 16 residues. Germline V lookup: CDR1 SGHRS, CDR2 YFSETQ. As DNA, the CDR3 is TGCGCCAGCAGCTTGTTTCCCGAGACGGCCGAAGAGACCCAGTACTTC. The encoded protein is CASSLFPETAEETQYF.

V and J are TRBV2 and TRBJ1-2; TRBD1 might be the D (6 bases). The CDR3 extends over 15 amino acids. V gave up 3 bases and J gave up 1 base, with 12 bases separating them. CDR1 and CDR2 (germline): SNHLY, FYNNEI. The CDR3 nucleotides are TGTGCCAGCAGTGACGGGGGGGCGGGTAACTATGGCTACACCTTC. It codes for CASSDGGAGNYGYTF.

The chain combines TRBV20-1 with TRBJ2-3; D may be TRBD1 (7 bases). Germline CDR1 and CDR2: DFQATT and SNEGSKA (reference sequence). V dropped 6 bases and J dropped 4 bases, with 14 bases sitting between them. CDR3 length: 13 amino acids. The DNA for the CDR3 is TGCAGTGCCCCGCAGGGGGGTTCAGATACGCAGTATTTT. Translation: CSAPQGGSDTQYF.

Only a few counts were recorded for this clonotype. This chain connects TRBV12-3 or TRBV12-4 to TRBJ1-1; TRBD1 might be the D (5 bases). Trimming shortened V by 3 bases and J by 2 bases, and 10 bases separated the two germline ends. The CDR3 runs 14 residues. CDR3 nucleotide sequence: TGTGCCAGCAGTTTGGTGACAGCCAACACTGAAGCTTTCTTT. Its translation is CASSLVTANTEAFF.

This chain uses TRBV20-1 with TRBJ1-2, with no clear D. Trimming took 6 bases from V and 6 from J, leaving 17 bases between them. Germline V CDR1 and CDR2: DFQATT, SNEGSKA (reference sequence). CDR3 length: 13 residues. CDR3 residues: CSASMGSSNGYTF. CDR3 coding DNA: TGCAGTGCGTCCATGGGAAGTAGTAATGGCTACACCTTC.

Ten or more counts support this clonotype. The rearrangement joins TRBV9 to TRBJ2-3; no reliable D call. There are 13 residues in the CDR3. Germline V gives CDR1 SGDLS, CDR2 YYNGEE. Between the trimmed V and J ends, which lost 0 bases and 3 bases, there was a span of 5 bases. The CDR3: CASSVVGTDTQYF. DNA of the CDR3: TGTGCCAGCAGCGTAGTAGGGACAGATACGCAGTATTTT.

The chain uses TRBV4-1 and TRBJ2-1; a possible D gene is TRBD1 (7 bases). The DNA end is more similar to TRBJ2-7, so the J call may be wrong. CDR1 and CDR2 (germline): MGHRA, YSYEKL. The CDR3 has 15 amino acids. The CDR3 loop is CANNGRDSSYNEQYF. The CDR3 region has the DNA TGCGCCAACAATGGGCGGGACAGCTCCTACAATGAGCAGTACTTC.

Concerning this clonotype itself: One end of the junction varies from germline; a read error may be responsible. The chain has TRBV3-1 and TRBJ2-1; tentative D call: TRBD2 (5 bases). This CDR3 comprises 14 residues. The germline gives CDR1 LGHDT, CDR2 YNNKEL (reference sequence). The CDR3 sequence is CASSPDFSHNEQFF. CDR3 DNA: TGTGCCAGCAGCCCGGACTTCTCCCACAATGAGCAGTTCTTC.

This clonotype occurred many times. The J gene is TRBJ2-5, the V gene TRBV4-2, with unresolved D. CDR1 and CDR2 from the germline V gene are LGHNA and YNFKEQ. Trimming left V 0 bases short and J 2 bases short, with 10 bases between. The CDR3 length is 15 residues. The DNA for the CDR3 is TGTGCCAGCAGCCAAGAGGGAACACAGCAAGAGACCCAGTACTTC. Its protein is CASSQEGTQQETQYF.

In this sample, this clonotype turned up a few times. V and J are TRBV20-1 and TRBJ2-5, with 11 bases lining up with TRBD2. Germline V gene sequence: CDR1 DFQATT, CDR2 SNEGSKA (reference sequence). The CDR3 totals 16 residues. J lost 1 base, V lost 0 bases, and 4 bases had no gene match. The CDR3 region has the DNA TGCAGTGCTAGAGACCGACTAGCGGGGATCCAAGAGACCCAGTACTTC. Its translation: CSARDRLAGIQETQYF.

This sequence joins TRBV12-3 or TRBV12-4 and TRBJ2-6; D may be TRBD1 (6 bases). The CDR3 runs 17 residues. V was trimmed by 7 bases and J by 0 bases, leaving 16 bases between them. CDR3 sequence reads: CASTLRDNYSGANVLTF. CDR3 nucleotides: TGTGCCAGCACCCTTCGGGACAACTACTCTGGGGCCAACGTCCTGACTTTC.

The rearrangement joins TRBV5-5 to TRBJ2-7; D remains ambiguous. CDR1 is SGHKS and CDR2 is YYEKEE in the germline V gene (reference sequence). The CDR3 is made up of 11 amino acids. V was clipped by 6 bases and J by 7 bases, with 11 bases between them. The DNA for the CDR3 is TGTGCCAGCATCCAGAACAATGAGCAGTACTTC. It specifies CASIQNNEQYF.

This clonotype was detected only a few times. V gene TRBV6-5 combines with J gene TRBJ1-1; D possibly corresponds to TRBD1 (6 bases). CDR1 MNHEY and CDR2 SVGAGI come from the germline V gene. The V and J ends lost 0 bases and 1 base respectively, with 18 bases between them. The CDR3 runs to 18 residues. For the CDR3, the DNA is TGTGCCAGCAGTTACTCGAAACAGGGTGTAAGAGGGAACACTGAAGCTTTCTTT. Amino acid sequence: CASSYSKQGVRGNTEAFF.

The chain combines TRBV2 with TRBJ2-1, with D maybe TRBD1 (7 bases). The germline V gene encodes CDR1 SNHLY and CDR2 FYNNEI. Trimming stripped 7 bases from V and 6 bases from J, with 13 bases between. This CDR3 spans 13 amino acids. The CDR3: CASNQGGINEQFF. CDR3 in DNA: TGTGCCAGCAACCAGGGGGGAATCAATGAGCAGTTCTTC.

This clonotype was detected a few times. The chain recombines TRBV7-8 with TRBJ1-1; TRBD1 matches 8 bases. V lost 1 base to trimming and J lost 4 bases; unmatched junction nucleotides: 2. The CDR3 runs to 14 residues. In germline, CDR1 is SGHVS, CDR2 FQNEAQ. The CDR3 bases are TGTGCCAGCAGCTTAGGGACAGGGCCCACTGAAGCTTTCTTT. Translated: CASSLGTGPTEAFF.

The chain joins TRBV27 to TRBJ2-2; 10 bases are a match to TRBD2. The CDR3 extends over 14 amino acids. The junction had 5 bases not matched to a gene; V was cut back by 7 bases and J by 6 bases. Germline V lookup: CDR1 MNHEY, CDR2 SMNVEV (reference sequence). In nucleotides, the CDR3 is TGTGCCAGCACCAAGAGCGGGGGGGCCGGGGAGCTGTTTTTT. This sequence encodes CASTKSGGAGELFF.

This chain joins TRBV11-2 and TRBJ1-1; D remains ambiguous. With 5 bases removed from V and 6 bases from J, the gap between germline ends came to 25 bases. The CDR3 sequence is 17 residues long. Germline assignment: CDR1 SGHAT and CDR2 FQNNGV. The CDR3 here is CASSTSRRVPWQAEAFF. The CDR3 nucleotides read TGTGCCAGCAGCACAAGTAGGAGGGTTCCCTGGCAGGCTGAAGCTTTCTTT.

In this sample, this clonotype turned up a few times. V usage is TRBV20-1 and J usage is TRBJ2-5, with 9 bases matching TRBD2. J gave up 11 bases and V 0 bases, and 13 bases lay outside the gene matches. There are 15 residues in the CDR3. CDR1 is DFQATT and CDR2 is SNEGSKA in the germline V gene (reference sequence). CDR3 sequence (DNA): TGCAGTGCTAGAGATCGAGCGGGAGGATTTGATGAGCAGTACTTC. This gives the protein CSARDRAGGFDEQYF.

This clonotype was recorded many times. V and J are TRBV4-1 and TRBJ2-3, with D perhaps matching TRBD1 or TRBD2 (5 bases each). Germline loops: CDR1 MGHRA, CDR2 YSYEKL. The CDR3 loop spans 17 amino acids. Trimming removed 3 bases from V and 2 bases from J, with 18 bases in between. The chain's CDR3 is CASSHPDGGTITDTQYF. CDR3 coding DNA: TGCGCCAGCAGCCACCCCGATGGGGGAACAATCACAGATACGCAGTATTTT.

The V and J genes are TRBV2 and TRBJ2-3; unclear D gene. There are 15 residues in the CDR3. Deletions cut 0 bases from V and 6 bases from J, with 13 bases between. Germline V gene data show CDR1 as SNHLY and CDR2 as FYNNEI. DNA for the CDR3: TGTGCCAGCAGTGAAGCCAGGCCCGTGGTGGATACGCAGTATTTT. Its translation is CASSEARPVVDTQYF.

V and J are TRBV15 and TRBJ1-2, with D maybe TRBD1 (5 bases). Germline CDR1 reads LNHNV; CDR2 reads YYDKDF (reference sequence). Trimming took off 0 bases at V and 7 bases at J, with 15 bases between the two ends. The CDR3 covers 15 residues. As DNA, the CDR3 is TGTGCCACCAGCAGAGATCGGGGGGGGACGAGTGGCTACACCTTC. It specifies CATSRDRGGTSGYTF.

The chain couples TRBV6-1 to TRBJ1-2; 7 bases line up with TRBD1. Germline CDR1 MNHNS, CDR2 SASEGT. The CDR3 consists of 15 residues. J gave up 6 bases and V 7 bases, and 14 bases lay outside the gene matches. CDR3 region: CASNRQGRAGDGYTF. The CDR3 coding sequence is TGTGCCAGCAACCGACAGGGACGAGCGGGGGATGGCTACACCTTC.

This sequence joins TRBV4-1 and TRBJ1-3; D unresolved. Germline CDR1 MGHRA, CDR2 YSYEKL. V shed 4 bases and J shed 8 bases, with 18 bases lying between them. The CDR3 is made up of 15 amino acids. The CDR3 spells CASSPLDGYLDTIYF. The CDR3 nucleotides are TGCGCCAGCAGCCCTTTAGACGGGTATCTTGACACCATATATTTT.

In regard to this clonotype: Relative to the germline gene, one junction end is altered; a read error may explain this. The chain couples TRBV20-1 to TRBJ1-5; TRBD1 matches at 10 bases. This CDR3 contains 16 residues. Germline values: CDR1 DFQATT, CDR2 SNEGSKA (reference sequence). This CDR3 reads CSAHSRQGASNQLQHF. CDR3 DNA sequence: TGCAGTGCTCACTCGCGACAGGGGGCGAGTAATCAGCTCCAGCATTTT.